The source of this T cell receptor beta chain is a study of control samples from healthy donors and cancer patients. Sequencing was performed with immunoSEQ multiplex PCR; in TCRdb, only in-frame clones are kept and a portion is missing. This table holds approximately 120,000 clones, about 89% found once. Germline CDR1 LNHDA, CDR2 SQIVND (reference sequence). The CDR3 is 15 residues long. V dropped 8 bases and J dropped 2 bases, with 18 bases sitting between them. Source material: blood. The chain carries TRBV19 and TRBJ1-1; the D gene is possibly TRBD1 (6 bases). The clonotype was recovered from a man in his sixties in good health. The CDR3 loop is CASVPSGTLNTEAFF. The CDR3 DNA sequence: TGTGCCAGTGTACCATCCGGGACACTAAACACTGAAGCTTTCTTT.